A single sample gave rise to the 16 T cell receptor beta chains below, sequenced in a study of cytomegalovirus exposure and HLA in healthy donors. The PCR was carried out with 60 Vbeta primers and 13 Jbeta primers. Some clones are missing from TCRdb's copy, which holds only in-frame ones; the method was immunoSEQ multiplex PCR. The sample contains under 200,000 clones, 60% to 85% of which appear only once. Sequences were obtained from PBMCs. Receptor source: a female donor in good health and CMV-seronegative.

The gene calls are TRBV9 and TRBJ1-1; D gene unclear. This CDR3 comprises 15 residues. Trimming stripped 0 bases from V and 5 bases from J, with 14 bases between. From germline, CDR1 is SGDLS and CDR2 YYNGEE. In DNA form, the CDR3 reads TGTGCCAGCAGCGTAGAGGGAGGCCGCCGAACTGAAGCTTTCTTT. It encodes CASSVEGGRRTEAFF.

This clone showed up just a few times. The chain combines TRBV30 with TRBJ2-3; no reliable D call. Looked up from germline, CDR1 is GTSNPN and CDR2 is SVGIG (reference sequence). Trimming took 0 bases from V and 0 from J, leaving 10 bases between them. This CDR3 comprises 15 residues. The DNA of the CDR3 is TGTGCCTGGAGTGTAGGTCGGGTTAGCACAGATACGCAGTATTTT. Protein product: CAWSVGRVSTDTQYF.

The chain combines TRBV19 with TRBJ2-3; a possible D gene is TRBD2 (6 bases). CDR1 LNHDA and CDR2 SQIVND come from the germline V gene (reference sequence). CDR3 size: 15 residues. V lost 5 bases to trimming and J lost 5 bases, with 17 bases between them. The CDR3 sequence: CASSFRENGRDTQYF. The CDR3 DNA sequence: TGTGCCAGTAGTTTCCGGGAGAACGGGAGAGATACGCAGTATTTT.

This clone was counted once. V gene TRBV9 combines with J gene TRBJ2-7, with D perhaps TRBD1 (5 bases). This CDR3 contains 13 residues. The germline CDR1 and CDR2 sequences are SGDLS and YYNGEE. V lost 2 bases, J lost 3 bases, and 9 bases lay in between. CDR3 nucleotides: TGTGCCAGCAGCGTTGGGGCCGACTACGAGCAGTACTTC. Its protein product is CASSVGADYEQYF.

This clone showed up just once. The chain employs TRBV2 and TRBJ2-5, with 7 positions matching TRBD2. V lost 4 bases to trimming and J lost 2 bases; unmatched junction nucleotides: 10. Germline assignment: CDR1 SNHLY and CDR2 FYNNEI. The CDR3 has 16 amino acids. DNA of the CDR3: TGTGCCAGCAGTGGCCGAGCGGGGAGAGGTCAAGAGACCCAGTACTTC. Translating it yields CASSGRAGRGQETQYF.

The chain recombines TRBV28 with TRBJ1-5; 7 bases line up with TRBD1. The CDR3 sequence is 15 residues long. V dropped 2 bases and J dropped 6; count of bases not matched to a gene: 7. CDR1 and CDR2 from the germline V gene are MDHEN and SYDVKM. The CDR3 nucleotides are TGTGCCAGCAGTTTAGGCGAGGGGGCTAGTCAGCCCCAGCATTTT. It yields the protein CASSLGEGASQPQHF.

The gene calls are TRBV19 and TRBJ1-6; 9 bases are a match to TRBD1. The junction had 8 bases not matched to a gene; V was cut back by 10 bases and J by 10 bases. Per the germline V gene, CDR1 is LNHDA and CDR2 is SQIVND (reference sequence). This CDR3 has 13 amino acids. CDR3 bases: TGTGCCACCTCCGGGACAGGGTCATCACCCCTCCACTTT. Amino acid sequence: CATSGTGSSPLHF. Drawing the rest from reference TRBV19 and TRBJ1-6, the complete variable domain is DGGITQSPKYLFRKEGQNVTLSCEQNLNHDAMYWYRQDPGQGLRLIYYSQIVNDFQKGDIAEGYSVSREKKESFPLTVTSAQKNPTAFYLCATSGTGSSPLHFGNGTRLTVT.

This chain uses TRBV30 with TRBJ2-1, with 8 bases matching TRBD2. Germline CDR1 is GTSNPN and CDR2 is SVGIG (reference sequence). J lost 4 bases, V lost 8 bases, and 13 bases had no gene match. This CDR3 comprises 15 residues. The CDR3, as DNA: TGTGCCCAAACCTTAGCGGGGCCCTTATACAATGAGCAGTTCTTC. Amino acid sequence: CAQTLAGPLYNEQFF.

This chain uses TRBV19 with TRBJ2-1; TRBD2 matches 14 bases. CDR1 is LNHDA and CDR2 is SQIVND in the germline V gene (reference sequence). The CDR3 runs to 15 residues. V trimming: 3 bases; J trimming: 8 bases; junction bases outside the gene matches: 3. CDR3 coding DNA: TGTGCCAGTAGTATTAGACTAGCGGGGGGGGATGAGCAGTTCTTC. As protein: CASSIRLAGGDEQFF.

CDR3 in DNA: TGTGCCAGCAGTTTACTGGGGGGTATTGACACTAATTCACCCCTCCACTTT. Its protein is CASSLLGGIDTNSPLHF. The chain has TRBV27 and TRBJ1-6; D possibly corresponds to TRBD1 (5 bases). Trimming took off 2 bases at V and 6 bases at J, with 17 bases between the two ends. The length of the CDR3 is 17 residues. Germline-derived CDR1 and CDR2 are MNHEY and SMNVEV (reference sequence).

The rearrangement joins TRBV11-3 to TRBJ1-3, with unresolved D. Germline lookup yields CDR1 SGHNT and CDR2 YENEEA. The CDR3 sequence is 13 residues long. V lost 3 bases and J 4 bases, leaving 7 bases between the germline ends. The CDR3 nucleotides read TGTGCCAGCAGCTTGGGGAGAGGAAACACCATATATTTT. It translates to CASSLGRGNTIYF.

The gene calls are TRBV5-1 and TRBJ2-1, with TRBD2 as a possible D gene (5 bases). Germline-derived CDR1 and CDR2 are SGHRS and YFSETQ. Deletions cut 6 bases from V and 4 bases from J, with 11 bases between. The CDR3 is made up of 13 amino acids. In DNA, the CDR3 is TGCGCCAGCACCCTGGGAGAGTACAATGAGCAGTTCTTC. As protein: CASTLGEYNEQFF.

This clone was counted only a few times. The rearrangement joins TRBV5-1 to TRBJ2-2; 9 positions match TRBD2. The CDR3 is 17 amino acids. In germline, CDR1 is SGHRS, CDR2 YFSETQ. V gave up 2 bases and J gave up 0 bases; unmatched junction bases: 5. The CDR3 coding sequence is TGCGCCAGCAGCTTATCCAGCGGGGGGCCGAACACCGGGGAGCTGTTTTTT. Translation: CASSLSSGGPNTGELFF. Looking up the rest from reference TRBV5-1 and TRBJ2-2 gives the full variable domain: KAGVTQTPRYLIKTRGQQVTLSCSPISGHRSVSWYQQTPGQGLQFLFEYFSETQRNKGNFPGRFSGRQFSNSRSEMNVSTLELGDSALYLCASSLSSGGPNTGELFFGEGSRLTVL.

CDR3 region: CAWSNPGTGDGYTF. CDR3 nucleotides: TGTGCCTGGAGTAACCCTGGGACAGGCGATGGCTACACCTTC. The rearrangement joins TRBV30 to TRBJ1-2; 8 bases align to TRBD1. Germline V gene lookup returns CDR1 GTSNPN and CDR2 SVGIG (reference sequence). The CDR3 has 14 residues. The junction had 8 bases not matched to a gene; V was cut back by 2 bases and J by 6 bases.

The chain recombines TRBV19 with TRBJ2-3, with TRBD1 identical over 7 bases. This CDR3 region has 16 residues. The junction had 7 bases not matched to a gene; V was cut back by 3 bases and J by 1 base. From germline, CDR1 is LNHDA and CDR2 SQIVND (reference sequence). CDR3 sequence (DNA): TGTGCCAGTAGTATTCGGCAGGGGGTAGGCACAGATACGCAGTATTTT. This sequence encodes CASSIRQGVGTDTQYF.

The chain recombines TRBV10-3 with TRBJ2-1; 8 bases map to TRBD2. The CDR3 has 14 residues. Trimming removed 8 bases from V and 5 bases from J; junction bases left unmatched: 8. The germline gives CDR1 ENHRY, CDR2 SYGVKD. The CDR3 DNA reads TGTGCCATCGGGAGAGCGGGAGACGACAATGAGCAGTTCTTC. Protein: CAIGRAGDDNEQFF.